One sample yielded the 15 T cell receptor beta chains listed below, sequenced in a study of T cell clusters in autoimmune cytopenias. One tube held mixed TRB-A and TRB-B primer pools for touch-down PCR. Using the multiplex PCR reads, TCRdb records one entry per CDR3 protein without DNA. Its table records approximately 1,500 distinct CDR3 sequences. TRB amplification used approximately 250 ng of peripheral blood genomic DNA. Sample: peripheral blood. Receptor source: a human donor with an autoimmune cytopenia or autoimmune hepatitis (not recorded which).

In terms of frequency, this clonotype is medium-sized. V usage is TRBV24-1 and J usage is TRBJ1-2; without DNA, the TCRdb call of TRBD1 cannot be checked. CDR1 and CDR2 from the germline V gene are KGHDR and SFDVKD. The CDR3 is 13 amino acids. The CDR3: CATRGTGDYGYTF.

The rearrangement uses TRBV10-3 and TRBJ2-3; TCRdb outputs TRBD2, but without DNA this stays unchecked. Germline CDR1 is ENHRY and CDR2 is SYGVKD. The CDR3 consists of 14 residues. CDR3 sequence reads: CAHKGGLNTDTQYF.

This clonotype is medium-sized by frequency. V is TRBV5-1 and J is TRBJ2-3; the D call of TRBD2 rests on TCRdb alone, since no DNA is present to check it. This CDR3 spans 15 amino acids. Germline CDR1 and CDR2: SGHRS and YFSETQ. The CDR3 spells CASSLVAGPTDTQYF.

The chain is built from TRBV7-9 and TRBJ1-5; TCRdb's assignment of TRBD1 cannot be checked, as there is no DNA. Germline loops: CDR1 SEHNR, CDR2 FQNEAQ (reference sequence). The CDR3 loop spans 15 amino acids. The CDR3 region is CASSWAGYSNQPQHF.

This clonotype counts as medium-sized (0.01 to 0.1%) by frequency. The chain employs TRBV10-3 and TRBJ1-2. Germline-derived CDR1 and CDR2 are ENHRY and SYGVKD. The CDR3 totals 12 residues. CDR3 sequence reads: CAISESNYGYTF.

This chain connects TRBV19 to TRBJ2-3; absent DNA, TCRdb's TRBD2 call cannot be checked. The CDR3 covers 18 residues. Germline-derived CDR1 and CDR2 are LNHDA and SQIVND (reference sequence). Here the CDR3 reads CASSMTSGRETSTDTQYF.

Frequency places this clonotype as medium-sized (0.01 to 0.1%). The rearrangement uses TRBV12-3 or TRBV12-4 and TRBJ1-4; TCRdb returns TRBD1, unconfirmable since there is no DNA. There are 14 residues in the CDR3. CDR3 region: CASSRTGGGEKLFF.

Its frequency marks this clonotype as medium-sized. V and J are TRBV6-5 and TRBJ1-2; lacking DNA, the TRBD1 call made by TCRdb goes unchecked. Germline V gives CDR1 MNHEY, CDR2 SVGAGI. The CDR3 is 14 amino acids. The CDR3 protein is CASRTPGLTYGYTF.

This clonotype counts as medium-sized by frequency. The chain combines TRBV29-1 with TRBJ2-3; TCRdb designates TRBD1, a call that cannot be tested without DNA. This CDR3 contains 15 residues. Germline CDR1 SQVTM, CDR2 ANQGSEA. CDR3 sequence: CSVDRAGGSADTQYF.

V and J are TRBV7-9 and TRBJ2-2; TCRdb returns TRBD1, unconfirmable since there is no DNA. This CDR3 is built from 17 residues. CDR1 and CDR2 from the germline V gene are SEHNR and FQNEAQ (reference sequence). This CDR3 is CASIPFGGGENTRELFF. The full variable domain, rest sourced from reference TRBV7-9 and TRBJ2-2, is DTGVSQNPRHKITKRGQNVTFRCDPISEHNRLYWYRQTLGQGPEFLTYFQNEAQLEKSRLLSDRFSAERPKGSFSTLEIQRTEQGDSAMYLCASIPFGGGENTRELFFGEGSRLTVL.

The chain links TRBV29-1 to TRBJ2-7; as DNA is missing, the TRBD1 call by TCRdb cannot be tested. CDR3 length equals 15 residues. Per germline, CDR1 SQVTM and CDR2 ANQGSEA. The CDR3 reads CSVAGTGGRAYEQYF.

Measured by frequency, this clonotype is medium-sized. The chain links TRBV6-1 to TRBJ2-2; TCRdb names TRBD2, which stays unverified in the absence of DNA. The CDR3 is 15 amino acids. Germline V gene lookup returns CDR1 MNHNS and CDR2 SASEGT. The CDR3 is CASRTGTSGPGELFF.

V and J are TRBV19 and TRBJ2-2; TCRdb outputs TRBD2, but without DNA this stays unchecked. The germline V gene encodes CDR1 LNHDA and CDR2 SQIVND (reference sequence). The CDR3 contains 15 residues. CDR3 region: CASKRAGGQAGELFF.

This clonotype is classed as large (0.1 to 1%) by frequency. The chain has TRBV7-9 and TRBJ2-1; absent DNA, TCRdb's TRBD2 call cannot be checked. CDR1 SEHNR and CDR2 FQNEAQ come from the germline V gene (reference sequence). This CDR3 has 16 amino acids. CDR3 region: CASSWGTSGIYNEQFF.

CDR3 residues: CASRGSGSGYTF. The chain has TRBV10-3 and TRBJ1-2; the TCRdb call, TRBD1, lacks DNA for checking. CDR1 is ENHRY, CDR2 SYGVKD, per germline. The CDR3 runs 12 residues.